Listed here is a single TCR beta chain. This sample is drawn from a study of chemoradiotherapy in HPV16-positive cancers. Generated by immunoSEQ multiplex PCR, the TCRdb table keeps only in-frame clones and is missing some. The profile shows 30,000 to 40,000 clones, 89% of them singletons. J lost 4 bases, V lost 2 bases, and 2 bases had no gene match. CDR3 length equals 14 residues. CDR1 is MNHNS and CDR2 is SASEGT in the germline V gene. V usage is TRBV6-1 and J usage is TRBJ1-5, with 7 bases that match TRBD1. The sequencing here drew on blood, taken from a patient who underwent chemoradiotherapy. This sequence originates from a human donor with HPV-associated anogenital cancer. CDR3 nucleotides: TGTGCCAGCAGTGAACAGGGGGGAAATCAGCCCCAGCATTTT. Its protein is CASSEQGGNQPQHF.